Listed below are T cell receptor beta chains from one sample, sequenced in a study of T-cell reconstitution after alpha-beta-depleted transplantation in children. In TCRdb, the PCR reads were re-called with MiXCR into one record per CDR3 protein. The table shows about a million distinct CDR3 sequences, with about 29% occurring only once. The input for sequencing was PBMCs, mostly from graft donor cells, taken 360 days after TCRalphabeta/CD19-depleted stem cell transplant. The receptors here all came from a boy less than two years old who had a stem cell transplant for SCID, so the T cells may come from the graft donor. The CDR3 runs from the conserved cysteine through the conserved F or W. The order of the fields is D gene, J gene, clone size, V gene, CDR3 length, CDR3 DNA, CDR3 protein. A D gene is named only where the DNA matches it firmly. Clone size, where shown, is once, few, many, or a class for clones that have expanded.

D gene: .
J gene: TRBJ2-3
clone size: .
V gene: TRBV10-3
CDR3 length: 15
CDR3 DNA: TGTGCCATCAGTGAGTCAGGCGGGACCACAGATACGCAGTATTTT
CDR3 protein: CAISESGGTTDTQYF

D gene: TRBD2
J gene: TRBJ2-1
clone size: .
V gene: TRBV29-1
CDR3 length: 12
CDR3 DNA: TGCAGCGTTGCGTTATCGGCGGGGGGGGAGTTCTTC
CDR3 protein: CSVALSAGGEFF

D gene: .
J gene: TRBJ2-7
clone size: .
V gene: TRBV5-1
CDR3 length: 17
CDR3 DNA: TGCGCCAGCAGCTTGGAAGTCGGGGTCGGGCTCTCCTACGAGCAGTACTTC
CDR3 protein: CASSLEVGVGLSYEQYF

D gene: .
J gene: TRBJ2-3
clone size: .
V gene: TRBV4-1
CDR3 length: 15
CDR3 DNA: TGCGCCAGCAGCCAAGTGCCGCCGGTAGAAGATACGCAGTATTTT
CDR3 protein: CASSQVPPVEDTQYF

D gene: .
J gene: TRBJ2-7
clone size: few
V gene: TRBV5-1
CDR3 length: 15
CDR3 DNA: TGCGCCAGCAGCTTGTTAAATCTCGAATCCTACGAGCAGTACTTC
CDR3 protein: CASSLLNLESYEQYF

D gene: .
J gene: TRBJ2-7
clone size: few
V gene: TRBV9
CDR3 length: 13
CDR3 DNA: TGTGCCAGCAGCGTAGGCAGGGCGGGAGAGCAGTACTTC
CDR3 protein: CASSVGRAGEQYF

D gene: TRBD2
J gene: TRBJ2-5
clone size: .
V gene: TRBV4-1
CDR3 length: 17
CDR3 DNA: TGCGCCAGCAGCCAAGATGCTAGCGGGGGATCCCAAGAGACCCAGTACTTC
CDR3 protein: CASSQDASGGSQETQYF

D gene: .
J gene: TRBJ2-3
clone size: .
V gene: TRBV5-5
CDR3 length: 15
CDR3 DNA: TGTGCCAGCAGCGCAGGGGTCCTTAGCACAGATACGCAGTATTTT
CDR3 protein: CASSAGVLSTDTQYF

D gene: .
J gene: TRBJ1-2
clone size: once
V gene: TRBV4-3
CDR3 length: 15
CDR3 DNA: TGCGCCAGCAGCCAAGCGCGAGTGGGGTACTATGGCTACACCTTC
CDR3 protein: CASSQARVGYYGYTF

D gene: TRBD1
J gene: TRBJ2-2
clone size: many
V gene: TRBV5-1
CDR3 length: 15
CDR3 DNA: TGCGCCAGCAGCGGGGGACAGGGGAACACCGGGGAGCTGTTTTTT
CDR3 protein: CASSGGQGNTGELFF

D gene: .
J gene: TRBJ1-1
clone size: .
V gene: TRBV12-3/TRBV12-4
CDR3 length: 11
CDR3 DNA: TGTGCCAGCAGTTCCGGGACTAAAGCTTTCTTT
CDR3 protein: CASSSGTKAFF

D gene: .
J gene: TRBJ2-3
clone size: .
V gene: TRBV29-1
CDR3 length: 11
CDR3 DNA: TGCAGCGTTGTACCCCAACATACGCAGTATTTT
CDR3 protein: CSVVPQHTQYF

D gene: TRBD2
J gene: TRBJ2-1
clone size: many
V gene: TRBV12-3/TRBV12-4
CDR3 length: 16
CDR3 DNA: TGTGCCAGCAGTCCTCCGGGGGGGAAGGCCTACAATGAGCAGTTCTTC
CDR3 protein: CASSPPGGKAYNEQFF

D gene: TRBD1
J gene: TRBJ2-1
clone size: few
V gene: TRBV3-1
CDR3 length: 16
CDR3 DNA: TGTGCCTGCAGCAAACCGACAGGGTTCCCCTACAATGAGCAGTTCTTC
CDR3 protein: CACSKPTGFPYNEQFF

D gene: TRBD1
J gene: TRBJ2-2
clone size: few
V gene: TRBV7-7
CDR3 length: 13
CDR3 DNA: TGTGCCAGCAGCTTTGACAGGGGCCGGGAGCTGTTTTTT
CDR3 protein: CASSFDRGRELFF

D gene: TRBD1
J gene: TRBJ2-1
clone size: .
V gene: TRBV12-5
CDR3 length: 15
CDR3 DNA: TGTGCTAGTGGTCAGGACAGGGTCTCCTACAATGAGCAGTTCTTC
CDR3 protein: CASGQDRVSYNEQFF

D gene: .
J gene: TRBJ2-2
clone size: few
V gene: TRBV20-1
CDR3 length: 13
CDR3 DNA: TGCAGTGCCCCTTTCGATCGCACCGGGGAGCTGTTTTTT
CDR3 protein: CSAPFDRTGELFF

D gene: .
J gene: TRBJ2-7
clone size: .
V gene: TRBV21-1
CDR3 length: 17
CDR3 DNA: TGTGCCAGCAGCAACCCTATAGGCGCCCTGAGATCTTACGAGCAGTACTTC
CDR3 protein: CASSNPIGALRSYEQYF

D gene: .
J gene: TRBJ2-7
clone size: few
V gene: TRBV6-1
CDR3 length: 15
CDR3 DNA: TGTGCCAGCAGTACGTCCGGGACTGGGGTTGGTGAGCAGTACTTC
CDR3 protein: CASSTSGTGVGEQYF

D gene: TRBD1
J gene: TRBJ1-1
clone size: few
V gene: TRBV4-2
CDR3 length: 16
CDR3 DNA: TGTGCCAGCAGCCAATGGGGACAGGGGCCTAACACTGAAGCTTTCTTT
CDR3 protein: CASSQWGQGPNTEAFF

D gene: .
J gene: TRBJ2-7
clone size: few
V gene: TRBV7-8
CDR3 length: 14
CDR3 DNA: TGTGCCAGCAGCTTAAAAGGGGGTTTCTACGAGCAGTACTTC
CDR3 protein: CASSLKGGFYEQYF

D gene: .
J gene: TRBJ1-1
clone size: .
V gene: TRBV2
CDR3 length: 13
CDR3 DNA: TGTGCCAGCAGTGAGGAGTGGGGCACTGAAGCTTTCTTT
CDR3 protein: CASSEEWGTEAFF

D gene: .
J gene: TRBJ2-5
clone size: .
V gene: TRBV6-5
CDR3 length: 14
CDR3 DNA: TGTGCCAGCAGTTACTCGACCAGAGAAGAGACCCAGTACTTC
CDR3 protein: CASSYSTREETQYF

D gene: .
J gene: TRBJ2-5
clone size: .
V gene: TRBV3-1
CDR3 length: 12
CDR3 DNA: TGTGCCAGCAGCCAAGATACAGGGACCCAGTACTTC
CDR3 protein: CASSQDTGTQYF

D gene: .
J gene: TRBJ2-1
clone size: .
V gene: TRBV29-1
CDR3 length: 12
CDR3 DNA: TGCAGCGCCGGACAGAGACACAATGAGCAGTTCTTC
CDR3 protein: CSAGQRHNEQFF

D gene: .
J gene: TRBJ2-1
clone size: few
V gene: TRBV29-1
CDR3 length: 16
CDR3 DNA: TGCAGCGTTGAAGATTTTGAGGGGGAGGAGTACAATGAGCAGTTCTTC
CDR3 protein: CSVEDFEGEEYNEQFF

D gene: TRBD2
J gene: TRBJ2-7
clone size: .
V gene: TRBV7-6
CDR3 length: 16
CDR3 DNA: TGTGCCAGCAGCCCCCGAATGACTAGCGGGAACTACGAGCAGTACTTC
CDR3 protein: CASSPRMTSGNYEQYF

D gene: .
J gene: TRBJ1-5
clone size: .
V gene: TRBV12-3/TRBV12-4
CDR3 length: 12
CDR3 DNA: TGTGCCAGCAGGGTTTTGGATCAGCCCCAGCATTTT
CDR3 protein: CASRVLDQPQHF

D gene: .
J gene: TRBJ2-2
clone size: .
V gene: TRBV6-5
CDR3 length: 14
CDR3 DNA: TGTGCCAGCAGTTACTCGGCGGACACCGGGGAGCTGTTTTTT
CDR3 protein: CASSYSADTGELFF

D gene: TRBD1
J gene: TRBJ2-1
clone size: .
V gene: TRBV4-2
CDR3 length: 15
CDR3 DNA: TGTGCCAGCAGCCAATTGGGACAGGGGGGGAATGAGCAGTTCTTC
CDR3 protein: CASSQLGQGGNEQFF

D gene: .
J gene: TRBJ1-4
clone size: few
V gene: TRBV5-1
CDR3 length: 14
CDR3 DNA: TGCGCCAGCAGCAATACAACCGGGGCGTGGGGACTGTTTTTT
CDR3 protein: CASSNTTGAWGLFF

D gene: TRBD1
J gene: TRBJ2-5
clone size: few
V gene: TRBV20-1
CDR3 length: 13
CDR3 DNA: TGCAGTGCCGGCGGGACAGGGAGAGAGACCCAGTACTTC
CDR3 protein: CSAGGTGRETQYF

D gene: TRBD1
J gene: TRBJ1-1
clone size: few
V gene: TRBV6-1
CDR3 length: 15
CDR3 DNA: TGTGCCAGCAGTGCCCTACAGGGGGAGAACACTGAAGCTTTCTTT
CDR3 protein: CASSALQGENTEAFF

D gene: .
J gene: TRBJ2-2
clone size: .
V gene: TRBV12-3/TRBV12-4
CDR3 length: 15
CDR3 DNA: TGTGCCAGCAGTTTGGCGGGGTGGTCTGGCGGGGAGCTGTTTTTT
CDR3 protein: CASSLAGWSGGELFF

D gene: .
J gene: TRBJ1-1
clone size: few
V gene: TRBV2
CDR3 length: 13
CDR3 DNA: TGTGCCAGCAACGAAGGTGTGGGACCTGAAGCTTTCTTT
CDR3 protein: CASNEGVGPEAFF

D gene: .
J gene: TRBJ1-5
clone size: .
V gene: TRBV12-3/TRBV12-4
CDR3 length: 12
CDR3 DNA: TGTGCCAGCAGGACAGAACCCGGACCCCAGCATTTT
CDR3 protein: CASRTEPGPQHF

D gene: .
J gene: TRBJ2-2
clone size: few
V gene: TRBV6-2/TRBV6-3
CDR3 length: 17
CDR3 DNA: TGTGCCAGCAGTTATCGGTCGACAGAAGCGAACACCGGGGAGCTGTTTTTT
CDR3 protein: CASSYRSTEANTGELFF

D gene: .
J gene: TRBJ2-1
clone size: .
V gene: TRBV9
CDR3 length: 14
CDR3 DNA: TGTGCCAGCAGCGCGACCGCCCCCTACAATGAGCAGTTCTTC
CDR3 protein: CASSATAPYNEQFF

D gene: .
J gene: TRBJ2-2
clone size: few
V gene: TRBV6-2/TRBV6-3
CDR3 length: 12
CDR3 DNA: TGTGCCAGCAAGACGCTCACCGGGGAGCTGTTTTTT
CDR3 protein: CASKTLTGELFF

D gene: .
J gene: TRBJ2-7
clone size: .
V gene: TRBV20-1
CDR3 length: 15
CDR3 DNA: TGCAGTGCTAGAGATCCGGCAGGGGCCCCCTACGAGCAGTACTTC
CDR3 protein: CSARDPAGAPYEQYF